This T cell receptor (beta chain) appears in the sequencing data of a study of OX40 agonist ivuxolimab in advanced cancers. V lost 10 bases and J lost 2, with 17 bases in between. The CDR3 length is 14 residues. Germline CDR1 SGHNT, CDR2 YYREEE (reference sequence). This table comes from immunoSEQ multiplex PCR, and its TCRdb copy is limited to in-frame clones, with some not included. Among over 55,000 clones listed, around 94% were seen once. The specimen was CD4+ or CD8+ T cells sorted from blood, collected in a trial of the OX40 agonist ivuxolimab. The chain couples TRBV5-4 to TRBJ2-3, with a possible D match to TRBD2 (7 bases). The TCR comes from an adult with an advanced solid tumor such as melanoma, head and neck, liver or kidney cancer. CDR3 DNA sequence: TGTGCCTCGAGGGGGGGGCAGTACACAGATACGCAGTATTTT. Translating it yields CASRGGQYTDTQYF. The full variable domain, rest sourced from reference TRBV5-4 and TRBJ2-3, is ETGVTQSPTHLIKTRGQQVTLRCSSQSGHNTVSWYQQALGQGPQFIFQYYREEENGRGNFPPRFSGLQFPNYSSELNVNALELDDSALYLCASRGGQYTDTQYFGPGTRLTVL.